This T cell receptor (beta chain) was identified during a study of T-cell reconstitution after alpha-beta-depleted transplantation in children. General study findings and limits: Expanded clones from the graft, numbering several hundred, reportedly supplied alpha-beta T cells about two months after transplant. T-cell counts and diversity at one year following transplant were attributed mainly to newly produced T cells.

In this sample, this clonotype turned up many times. The antigen is unknown. This sample's TCRbeta library carried unique molecular identifier barcodes. Via MiXCR, TCRdb re-called the PCR reads, giving one row per CDR3 protein. This repertoire shows about 580,000 distinct CDR3 sequences, about 21% found once; its top ten account for 13% to 15%. CDR3 size: 16 residues. Looked up from germline, CDR1 is SGHAT and CDR2 is FQDESV (reference sequence). Trimming shortened V by 4 bases and J by 4 bases, and 19 bases separated the two germline ends. Sequencing used PBMCs, mostly from graft donor cells, obtained 360 days after TCRalphabeta/CD19-depleted stem cell transplant. This clonotype originated in a boy in the first two years of life who had a stem cell transplant for acute myeloid leukemia, so the T cells may come from the graft donor. The J gene is TRBJ2-5, the V gene TRBV11-1; D is possibly TRBD1 (5 bases). CDR3 loop: CASSSDRARWGETQYF. The CDR3 nucleotides are TGTGCCAGCAGCTCAGACAGAGCGCGTTGGGGAGAGACCCAGTACTTC.